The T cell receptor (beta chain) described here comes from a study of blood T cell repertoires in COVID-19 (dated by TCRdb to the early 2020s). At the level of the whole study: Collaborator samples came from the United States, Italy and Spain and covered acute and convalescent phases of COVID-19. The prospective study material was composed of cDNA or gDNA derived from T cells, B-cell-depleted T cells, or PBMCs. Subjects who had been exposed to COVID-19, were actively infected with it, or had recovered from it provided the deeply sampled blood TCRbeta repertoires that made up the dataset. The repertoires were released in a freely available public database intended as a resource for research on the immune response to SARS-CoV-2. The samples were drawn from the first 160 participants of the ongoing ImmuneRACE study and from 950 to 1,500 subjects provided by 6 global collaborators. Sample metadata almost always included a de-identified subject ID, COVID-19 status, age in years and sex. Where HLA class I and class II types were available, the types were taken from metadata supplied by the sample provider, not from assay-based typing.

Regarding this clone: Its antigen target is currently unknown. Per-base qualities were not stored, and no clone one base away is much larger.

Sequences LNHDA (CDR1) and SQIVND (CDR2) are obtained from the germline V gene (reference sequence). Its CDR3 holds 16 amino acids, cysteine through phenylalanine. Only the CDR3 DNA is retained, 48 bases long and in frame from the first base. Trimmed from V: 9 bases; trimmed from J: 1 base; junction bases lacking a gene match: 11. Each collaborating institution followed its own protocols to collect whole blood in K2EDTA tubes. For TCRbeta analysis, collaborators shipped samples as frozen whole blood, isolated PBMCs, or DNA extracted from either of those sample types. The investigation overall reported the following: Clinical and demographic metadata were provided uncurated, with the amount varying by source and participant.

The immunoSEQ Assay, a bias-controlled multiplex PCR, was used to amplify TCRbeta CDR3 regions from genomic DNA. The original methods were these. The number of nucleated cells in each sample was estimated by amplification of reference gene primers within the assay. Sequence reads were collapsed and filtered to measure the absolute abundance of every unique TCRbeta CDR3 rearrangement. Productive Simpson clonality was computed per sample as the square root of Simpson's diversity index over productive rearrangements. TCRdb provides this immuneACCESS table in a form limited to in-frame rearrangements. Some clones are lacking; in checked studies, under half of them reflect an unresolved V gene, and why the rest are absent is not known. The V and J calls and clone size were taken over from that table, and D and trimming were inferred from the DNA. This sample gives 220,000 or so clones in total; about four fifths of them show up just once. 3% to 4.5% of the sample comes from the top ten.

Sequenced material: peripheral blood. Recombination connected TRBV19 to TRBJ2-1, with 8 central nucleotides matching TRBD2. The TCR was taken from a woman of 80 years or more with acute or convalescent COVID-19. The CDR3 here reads CASQDLPGGSYNEQFF. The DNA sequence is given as TGTGCCAGCCAGGACTTGCCGGGGGGGTCCTACAATGAGCAGTTCTTC.